A selection of T cell receptor beta chains follows, all from one sample in a study of T cell responses to AZD1222 COVID-19 vaccine. Libraries were prepared by immunoSEQ multiplex PCR; TCRdb keeps only in-frame clonotypes and omits some of them. The sample consists of roughly 200,000 clones, around 93% of them appearing once. The material was peripheral blood, obtained 28 days after the second dose of the MenACWY control vaccine. Source of these receptors: an adult who received the MenACWY meningococcal vaccine as a control. CDR3s include the opening cysteine and the closing phenylalanine or tryptophan. The D gene is left open where the match is weak.

d_call,v_call,j_call,cdr3_aa,cdr3_nt
TRBD1,TRBV18,TRBJ1-2,CASSSRDSIYGYTF,TGTGCCAGCTCATCCCGGGACAGTATCTATGGCTACACCTTC
-,TRBV2,TRBJ2-2,CASSDSGELFF,TGTGCCAGCAGTGATTCCGGGGAGCTGTTTTTT
-,TRBV6-5,TRBJ1-5,CASSYLGEGQPQHF,TGTGCCAGCAGTTACTTAGGGGAGGGTCAGCCCCAGCATTTT
-,TRBV3-1/TRBV3-2,TRBJ1-2,CASSQLFFPGAF,TGTGCCAGCAGCCAACTTTTCTTCCCAGGAGCCTTC
TRBD1,TRBV7-6,TRBJ1-6,CASSLEGQGRSPLHF,TGTGCCAGCAGCTTAGAGGGACAGGGACGATCACCCCTCCACTTT
TRBD2,TRBV28,TRBJ2-7,CASSDSAGGSYEQYF,TGTGCCAGCAGTGATTCAGCGGGGGGGTCCTACGAGCAGTACTTC
TRBD1,TRBV5-5,TRBJ2-2,CASSQTTGGTGELFF,TGTGCCAGCAGCCAGACGACAGGGGGCACCGGGGAGCTGTTTTTT
-,TRBV6-4,TRBJ1-6,CASSETGPRSPLHF,TGTGCCAGCAGTGAGACAGGCCCTAGGTCACCCCTCCACTTT
-,TRBV7-3,TRBJ1-3,CASSPQAGLAGNTIYF,TGTGCCAGCAGCCCCCAGGCAGGCCTCGCTGGAAACACCATATATTTT
TRBD2,TRBV20-1,TRBJ2-7,CSASSSGGAGEQYF,TGCAGTGCTAGTTCCAGCGGGGGGGCCGGCGAGCAGTACTTC
-,TRBV24-1,TRBJ1-2,CATSDFTGAGGYTF,TGTGCCACCAGTGATTTCACGGGGGCGGGTGGCTACACCTTC
-,TRBV4-1,TRBJ1-1,CASSQLQGMEFNAEAFF,TGCGCCAGCAGCCAGTTACAGGGAATGGAGTTTAACGCTGAAGCTTTCTTT
TRBD1,TRBV5-1,TRBJ1-2,CASSSGTAVIGGYTF,TGCGCCAGCAGCTCCGGGACAGCCGTAATCGGTGGCTACACCTTC
-,TRBV3-1/TRBV3-2,TRBJ1-2,CASSQVAAYGYTF,TGTGCCAGCAGCCAAGTTGCTGCCTATGGCTACACCTTC
-,TRBV21-1,TRBJ1-2,CASTPGEGQGTSTNYGYTF,TGTGCCAGCACCCCGGGGGAAGGGCAGGGAACGTCCACTAACTATGGCTACACCTTC
-,TRBV30,TRBJ1-6,CAWNPGGGNSPLHF,TGTGCCTGGAACCCAGGAGGGGGTAATTCACCCCTCCACTTT
-,TRBV30,TRBJ1-2,CAWSPGFGYTF,TGTGCCTGGAGTCCCGGTTTTGGCTACACCTTC
-,TRBV18,TRBJ1-1,CASSPGAMNTEAFF,TGTGCCAGCTCCCCAGGTGCCATGAACACTGAAGCTTTCTTT
TRBD1,TRBV24-1,TRBJ1-2,CATSDRTGRGYTF,TGTGCCACCAGTGACCGGACAGGGAGAGGCTACACCTTC
TRBD2,TRBV5-1,TRBJ2-2,CASRSPGLASGELFF,TGCGCCAGCAGATCTCCGGGACTAGCGTCCGGGGAGCTGTTTTTT
TRBD2,TRBV5-5,TRBJ2-3,CASSQSPGLAGGRGDTQYF,TGTGCCAGCAGCCAGTCCCCGGGACTAGCGGGGGGGCGTGGAGATACGCAGTATTTT
-,TRBV28,TRBJ2-7,CASSSAGTGGEGEQYF,TGTGCCAGCAGTTCTGCCGGGACAGGTGGGGAGGGGGAGCAGTACTTC
-,TRBV18,TRBJ1-4,CASSRPATEKLFF,TGTGCCAGCTCACGGCCGGCTACTGAAAAACTGTTTTTT
TRBD2,TRBV7-7,TRBJ2-7,CASSLNRGEEQYF,TGTGCTAGCAGCTTAAATCGGGGGGAGGAGCAGTACTTC
-,TRBV3-1/TRBV3-2,TRBJ2-2,CASSRDTGELFF,TGTGCCAGCAGCCGAGACACCGGGGAGCTGTTTTTT
-,TRBV7-9,TRBJ1-4,CASSLGTGARDEKLFF,TGTGCCAGCAGCTTAGGTACGGGCGCCCGGGATGAAAAACTGTTTTTT
-,TRBV15,TRBJ1-2,CATSSGGNWIPNYGYTF,TGTGCCACCAGCAGCGGAGGAAATTGGATACCTAACTATGGCTACACCTTC
-,TRBV4-2,TRBJ2-3,CASSQGTLKPTDTQYF,TGTGCCAGCAGCCAAGGGACCCTAAAACCCACAGATACGCAGTATTTT
-,TRBV18,TRBJ1-3,CASSPPNRVSGNTIYF,TGTGCCAGCTCACCACCAAACAGGGTCTCTGGAAACACCATATATTTT
TRBD1,TRBV5-1,TRBJ1-6,CASSPGTGPNSPLHF,TGCGCCAGCAGCCCCGGGACAGGGCCGAATTCACCCCTCCACTTT
-,TRBV5-4,TRBJ2-1,CASSLRPTAGNPYNEQFF,TGTGCCAGCAGCTTACGCCCAACAGCGGGTAACCCCTACAATGAGCAGTTCTTC
TRBD2,TRBV9,TRBJ2-3,CASSVIAGGGTQYF,TGTGCCAGCAGCGTAATAGCGGGGGGCGGTACGCAGTATTTT
-,TRBV7-8,TRBJ1-1,CASSFNRLNTEAFF,TGTGCCAGCAGCTTTAACCGTTTGAACACTGAAGCTTTCTTT
-,TRBV6-5,TRBJ2-3,CASAADRSTDTQYF,TGTGCCAGCGCAGCGGATCGAAGCACAGATACGCAGTATTTT
-,TRBV2,TRBJ1-1,CASSEGDEGTEAFF,TGTGCCAGCAGTGAGGGAGATGAAGGCACTGAAGCTTTCTTT
TRBD1,TRBV3-1/TRBV3-2,TRBJ1-2,CASSQGRDSIYGYTF,TGTGCCAGCAGCCAAGGCCGGGACAGCATCTATGGCTACACCTTC
-,TRBV7-3,TRBJ2-7,CASSLQARGNEQYF,TGTGCCAGCAGCTTACAGGCACGGGGTAACGAGCAGTACTTC